These 18 T cell receptor beta chains share one sample of origin, sequenced in a study of blood T cell repertoires in COVID-19. The protocol was immunoSEQ multiplex PCR, while the TCRdb copy is restricted to in-frame clones and leaves out a portion. This table has 200,000 to 250,000 clones, 85% to 90% appearing once. The sequenced sample was PBMCs or T cells enriched from blood (not recorded which). The source of these receptors is a woman aged 18-35 years in a cohort exposed to, infected with or recovered from COVID-19 (not recorded which).

This clone was detected only once. V gene TRBV19 combines with J gene TRBJ1-5; 7 bases match TRBD1. This CDR3 contains 12 residues. The V gene end was trimmed by 5 bases and the J gene end by 9 bases; junction bases not matched to a gene: 4. Germline lookup yields CDR1 LNHDA and CDR2 SQIVND (reference sequence). The CDR3 DNA reads TGTGCCAGTAGTGACAGGGATTGGCCCCAGCATTTT. Its translation: CASSDRDWPQHF.

This sequence joins TRBV5-1 and TRBJ1-5; 7 nucleotides match TRBD1. J gave up 0 bases and V 2 bases, and 2 bases lay outside the gene matches. CDR3 length equals 15 residues. CDR1 is SGHRS and CDR2 is YFSETQ in the germline V gene. The CDR3 here is CASSLGGLSNQPQHF. The DNA for the CDR3 is TGCGCCAGCAGCTTAGGGGGCCTTAGCAATCAGCCCCAGCATTTT.

V and J are TRBV5-4 and TRBJ1-2, with D unresolved. Germline lookup yields CDR1 SGHNT and CDR2 YYREEE (reference sequence). CDR3 size: 15 residues. V dropped 0 bases and J dropped 6 bases, with 15 bases sitting between them. CDR3 coding DNA: TGTGCCAGCAGCTTGGTCGGAGCCGGGTATAATGGCTACACCTTC. Amino acids: CASSLVGAGYNGYTF.

The CDR3 sequence: CASSTDRGSYEQYF. CDR3 nucleotide sequence: TGTGCCAGCAGCACCGACAGGGGTTCCTACGAGCAGTACTTC. The V and J genes are TRBV5-6 and TRBJ2-7; 8 bases are shared with TRBD1. From germline, CDR1 is SGHDT and CDR2 YYEEEE. V lost 4 bases to trimming and J lost 1 base; unmatched junction nucleotides: 4. There are 14 residues in the CDR3.

J is TRBJ2-1 and V is TRBV10-3; 11 nucleotides line up with TRBD2. J was trimmed by 4 bases and V by 7 bases; bases with no gene match: 6. CDR3 length equals 15 residues. Germline CDR1 reads ENHRY; CDR2 reads SYGVKD. For the CDR3, the DNA is TGTGCCATCACCGCTACTAGCGGGAGTTACAATGAGCAGTTCTTC. The encoded protein is CAITATSGSYNEQFF.

Regarding this clone: This CDR3 is also generated by other DNA sequences in the sample. This chain uses TRBV28 with TRBJ1-3; D unclear. Germline V gene sequence: CDR1 MDHEN, CDR2 SYDVKM. V was shortened by 5 bases and J by 4 bases, with 9 bases between the two germline ends. The CDR3 totals 13 residues. The DNA of the CDR3 is TGTGCCAGCAGTCTCAGTCTGGGAAACACCATATATTTT. Residues: CASSLSLGNTIYF.

The chain combines TRBV5-8 with TRBJ2-1; D call uncertain. CDR3 size: 17 residues. The V gene lost 1 base and the J gene lost 3 bases, with 17 bases spanning the gap. Germline CDR1 SGHTS, CDR2 YDEGEE. The chain's CDR3 is CASSLSLGSLDYNEQFF. CDR3 in DNA: TGTGCCAGCAGCTTGTCCCTGGGCAGTTTAGACTACAATGAGCAGTTCTTC. Using reference TRBV5-8 and TRBJ2-1 for the parts outside the CDR3, the full variable domain is EAGVTQSPTHLIKTRGQQATLRCSPISGHTSVYWYQQALGLGLQFLLWYDEGEERNRGNFPPRFSGRQFPNYSSELNVNALELEDSALYLCASSLSLGSLDYNEQFFGPGTRLTVL.

J is TRBJ2-5 and V is TRBV19, with 7 bases lining up with TRBD1. The V and J ends lost 5 bases and 2 bases, in that order; junction bases with no gene match: 2. Germline V gene lookup returns CDR1 LNHDA and CDR2 SQIVND (reference sequence). CDR3 size: 13 residues. The DNA for the CDR3 is TGTGCCAGTAGTTCGACAGGGCAAGAGACCCAGTACTTC. Residues: CASSSTGQETQYF.

The chain carries TRBV7-2 and TRBJ1-2; D remains unclear. Germline V CDR1 and CDR2: SGHTA, FQGNSA. V was pared by 0 bases and J by 4 bases, with 12 bases between. The CDR3 length is 15 residues. The chain's CDR3 is CASSLANAVSYGYTF. In DNA form, the CDR3 reads TGTGCCAGCAGCTTAGCGAATGCAGTGTCCTATGGCTACACCTTC.

The V gene is TRBV5-1, the J gene TRBJ2-7; unclear D gene. There are 15 residues in the CDR3. V was clipped by 4 bases and J by 2 bases, with 16 bases between them. Per germline, CDR1 SGHRS and CDR2 YFSETQ. The CDR3 sequence is CASSPGSGLTYEQYF. Here the CDR3 DNA reads TGCGCCAGCAGCCCTGGATCAGGCTTGACCTACGAGCAGTACTTC.

The genes are TRBV6-1 and TRBJ2-1; 15 nucleotides agree with TRBD2. V gave up 3 bases and J gave up 5 bases; unmatched junction bases: 8. The germline gives CDR1 MNHNS, CDR2 SASEGT. The CDR3 length is 18 residues. CDR3 sequence (DNA): TGTGCCAGCAGTGAGCTAGGACTAGCGGGGGGGGATAACAATGAGCAGTTCTTC. It is translated as CASSELGLAGGDNNEQFF.

V is TRBV7-8 and J is TRBJ2-1; D remains unclear. The germline V gene encodes CDR1 SGHVS and CDR2 FQNEAQ. The length of the CDR3 is 14 residues. V lost 0 bases and J lost 4, with 7 bases in between. The CDR3 DNA reads as TGTGCCAGCAGCTTAGCGGAGACGTACAATGAGCAGTTCTTC. Translated: CASSLAETYNEQFF.

The chain couples TRBV28 to TRBJ1-3; D is unresolved. This CDR3 is 17 amino acids long. Between the trimmed V and J ends, which lost 2 bases and 0 bases, there was a span of 14 bases. Germline CDR1 MDHEN, CDR2 SYDVKM. The CDR3 DNA sequence: TGTGCCAGCAGTTTAGTCTTGGCCACCCTCTCTGGAAACACCATATATTTT. Amino acid sequence: CASSLVLATLSGNTIYF.

The chain recombines TRBV6-5 with TRBJ2-2; 7 bases are a match to TRBD2. The germline V gene encodes CDR1 MNHEY and CDR2 SVGAGI. The V gene end was trimmed by 2 bases and the J gene end by 7 bases; junction bases not matched to a gene: 7. This CDR3 contains 15 residues. Here the CDR3 DNA reads TGTGCCAGCAGTTACCCACCTGGACTAGTCGGGGAGCTGTTTTTT. Its translation: CASSYPPGLVGELFF.

The chain has TRBV27 and TRBJ1-1, with TRBD1 matching over 10 bases. Trimming at V came to 6 bases and at J to 5 bases, leaving 3 bases not matched to a gene. This CDR3 is built from 13 residues. Germline V CDR1 and CDR2: MNHEY, SMNVEV (reference sequence). The CDR3: CASRTGGATEAFF. The DNA for the CDR3 is TGTGCCAGCAGGACAGGGGGCGCGACTGAAGCTTTCTTT.

J is TRBJ1-1 and V is TRBV7-9; 10 positions match TRBD1. The CDR3 contains 16 residues. Germline trimming cut 3 bases from V and 1 base from J; bases unmatched to any gene: 5. From germline, CDR1 is SEHNR and CDR2 FQNEAQ (reference sequence). DNA for the CDR3: TGTGCCAGCAGCTTTCCGACAGGGGGCAGGAACACTGAAGCTTTCTTT. Translated: CASSFPTGGRNTEAFF.

This clone was seen a handful of times. The CDR3 sequence: CASSQDGGTGNTIYF. CDR3 in DNA: TGTGCCAGCAGCCAAGACGGGGGGACTGGAAACACCATATATTTT. The chain is built from TRBV3-1 (or the pseudogene TRBV3-2) and TRBJ1-3, with TRBD1 as a possible D gene (5 bases). There are 15 residues in the CDR3. With 0 bases removed from V and 2 bases from J, the gap between germline ends came to 8 bases. The germline CDR1 and CDR2 sequences are LGHDT and YNNKEL (reference sequence).

This rearrangement joins TRBV4-2 to TRBJ1-5; D ambiguous. CDR3 length: 13 amino acids. Trimming removed 0 bases at V and 5 bases at J, with 5 bases between. Germline V gene data show CDR1 as LGHNA and CDR2 as YNFKEQ. The CDR3 DNA sequence: TGTGCCAGCAGCCAAGATTCAGATCAGCCCCAGCATTTT. It is translated as CASSQDSDQPQHF.